This is a list of T cell receptor beta chains from one sample in a study of blood T cell repertoires in COVID-19. Using immunoSEQ multiplex PCR, the repertoire was profiled, and TCRdb retains in-frame clones only, with some absent. In the table there are approximately 260,000 clones, approximately 88% of which are singletons. Input material: PBMCs or T cells enriched from blood (not recorded which). These receptors were obtained from a middle-aged woman with acute COVID-19. The conserved cysteine and the conserved F or W are not part of the CDR3 here.

v_gene: TRBV10-3; CDR3aa: AISESYRNYGYT
v_gene: TRBV6-1; CDR3aa: ASSEGVTAGYEQY
v_gene: TRBV19; CDR3aa: ASSVETGRNQPQH
v_gene: TRBV19; CDR3aa: ASSIGGGPYNEQF
v_gene: TRBV3-1/TRBV3-2; CDR3aa: ASSQDPQINQPQH
v_gene: TRBV7-9; CDR3aa: ASSLGGATDSNQPQH
v_gene: TRBV29-1; CDR3aa: SGRGVGTEAF
v_gene: TRBV2; CDR3aa: ASRPLSGRAGELF
v_gene: TRBV19; CDR3aa: ASSIGGKDTEAF
v_gene: TRBV4-3; CDR3aa: ASSQGQSRLGGYT
v_gene: TRBV5-1; CDR3aa: ASSLDGVSPSTDTQY
v_gene: TRBV14; CDR3aa: ASSDLAGGGETQY
v_gene: TRBV5-6; CDR3aa: ASSLEWGAGNTIY
v_gene: TRBV27; CDR3aa: ASRTNQPQH
v_gene: TRBV9; CDR3aa: ASSASQGRTEAF
v_gene: TRBV5-1; CDR3aa: ASSIGGYQETQY
v_gene: TRBV19; CDR3aa: ASSPAPSLGYT
v_gene: TRBV30; CDR3aa: AWSETGVGGQPQH
v_gene: TRBV7-9; CDR3aa: ASSLTVNTEAF
v_gene: TRBV5-1; CDR3aa: ASSRDIQNTEAF
v_gene: TRBV10-3; CDR3aa: AISEPGFSGANVLT
v_gene: TRBV12-3/TRBV12-4; CDR3aa: ASSFHGGEKLF
v_gene: TRBV18; CDR3aa: ASSPTGDHYGYT
v_gene: TRBV6-1; CDR3aa: ASSQASGSVHEQF
v_gene: TRBV30; CDR3aa: AGNRGFNTEAF
v_gene: TRBV5-1; CDR3aa: ASGTDSNYGYT
v_gene: TRBV24-1; CDR3aa: ATSDPRTGGVYGYT
v_gene: TRBV7-2; CDR3aa: ASSLQAGVMREAF
v_gene: TRBV19; CDR3aa: ASSMAGLSNQPQH
v_gene: TRBV7-9; CDR3aa: ASSGGSFTDTQY
v_gene: TRBV27; CDR3aa: ASSFGDLPTDTQY
v_gene: TRBV9; CDR3aa: ASSPDARLAGHEQY
v_gene: TRBV28; CDR3aa: ASSLALAGANVLT
v_gene: TRBV27; CDR3aa: ASSLVGGTDTQY
v_gene: TRBV11-3; CDR3aa: ASSWTGGNGYT
v_gene: TRBV27; CDR3aa: ASQQGIYTEAF
v_gene: TRBV18; CDR3aa: ASSLQGRSQGSRYGYT
v_gene: TRBV7-9; CDR3aa: ASGDSRTRTTYEQY
v_gene: TRBV27; CDR3aa: ASSLKGLAAFGETQY
v_gene: TRBV15; CDR3aa: ATSRVPKRGSGETQY
v_gene: TRBV4-3; CDR3aa: ASSQGTRLQETQY
v_gene: TRBV6-2/TRBV6-3; CDR3aa: ASSLGHLTEQF
v_gene: TRBV20-1; CDR3aa: SASFWSGNQPQH
v_gene: TRBV19; CDR3aa: ASSPSWRYNQPQH
v_gene: TRBV5-1; CDR3aa: ASSSGTDYTEAF
v_gene: TRBV2; CDR3aa: ASRVTKGQGTLLSYGYT
v_gene: TRBV30; CDR3aa: AWTPQGPNTEAF
v_gene: TRBV5-5; CDR3aa: ASSLTRRASGYNEQF
v_gene: TRBV7-2; CDR3aa: ASSLARVAKNIQY
v_gene: TRBV5-1; CDR3aa: ASSLGSGTGQETQY
v_gene: TRBV2; CDR3aa: ASSESPVTEAF
v_gene: TRBV5-1; CDR3aa: ASSLVGQGGEKLF
v_gene: TRBV24-1; CDR3aa: ATSDRLAGVPDTQY
v_gene: TRBV7-4; CDR3aa: ASSFRCGAPANEKLF
v_gene: TRBV14; CDR3aa: ASSQESFNTQY
v_gene: TRBV11-2; CDR3aa: ASSLVAGSTEAF
v_gene: TRBV6-4; CDR3aa: ASSATENTEAF
v_gene: TRBV16; CDR3aa: ASSRRQDSSGNTIY
v_gene: TRBV6-5; CDR3aa: ASRRGQGLPGH